The following is a T cell receptor beta chain sequence with its context. What it binds is not known. The CDR3 is made up of 13 amino acids. In germline, CDR1 is SQVTM, CDR2 ANQGSEA. Trimming cost V 6 bases and J 4 bases, with 14 bases left between them. Assay: immunoSEQ multiplex PCR; the TCRdb copy retains only in-frame clones and omits some. The sample lists some 10,000 clones, roughly nine tenths occurring once. Samples were taken several times over chemoradiotherapy. These data are taken from a study of chemoradiotherapy in HPV16-positive cancers. Study-wide findings and caveats: Better recurrence-free survival went with HPV-responsive T-cell expansion in HPV16-positive patients. Candidate HPV-specific clones and E7-related TCR motifs grew in tumor during treatment.

This clonotype was sampled from a human donor with HPV-associated anogenital cancer. The chain has TRBV29-1 and TRBJ2-3; either TRBD1 or TRBD2 may fit D (5 bases each). The specimen comprised blood, sampled from a patient who underwent chemoradiotherapy. CDR3 sequence: CSVVGGGPDTQYF. CDR3 bases: TGCAGCGTGGTTGGGGGTGGCCCAGATACGCAGTATTTT.